This entry describes one T cell receptor beta chain. Its cognate antigen is unknown. This entry belongs to a study of beta chain features in type 1 diabetes. Study-level points and caveats: Among all four CD4+ subsets, Type 1 diabetes patients had TCRB CDR3s that were moderately but significantly shorter. Compared to healthy donors, patients appeared to have naive, central memory and Treg TCRB repertoires that were more alike.

From germline, CDR1 is SGHTA and CDR2 FQGTGA. Trimming took 8 bases from V and 3 from J, leaving 16 bases between them. The CDR3 runs 14 residues. The study reverse transcribed the entire isolated RNA, so it sequenced expressed TCRB transcripts. Some clones are missing from TCRdb's copy, which holds only in-frame ones; the method was immunoSEQ multiplex PCR. The sample lists about 320,000 clones, 11% to 15% occurring once. V gene TRBV7-3 combines with J gene TRBJ1-1; maybe TRBD1 (6 bases). The clonotype originates from a man aged 25 to 45 in good health. The material sequenced was central memory CD4+ T cells from blood. CDR3 nucleotides: TGTGCCAGCGCCCAGGAGGGGGTTGACACTGAAGCTTTCTTT. Its translation is CASAQEGVDTEAFF.